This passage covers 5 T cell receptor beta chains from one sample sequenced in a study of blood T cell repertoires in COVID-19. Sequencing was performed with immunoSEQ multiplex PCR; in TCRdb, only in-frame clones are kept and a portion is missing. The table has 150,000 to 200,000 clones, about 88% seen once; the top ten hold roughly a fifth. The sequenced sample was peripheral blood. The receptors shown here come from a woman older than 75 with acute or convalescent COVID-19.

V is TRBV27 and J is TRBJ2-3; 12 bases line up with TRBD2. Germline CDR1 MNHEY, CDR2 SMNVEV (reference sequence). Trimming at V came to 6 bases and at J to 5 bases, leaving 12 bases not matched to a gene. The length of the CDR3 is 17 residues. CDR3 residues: CASRRTWLAGGKDTQYF. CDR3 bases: TGTGCCAGCAGACGGACGTGGCTAGCGGGGGGGAAAGATACGCAGTATTTT.

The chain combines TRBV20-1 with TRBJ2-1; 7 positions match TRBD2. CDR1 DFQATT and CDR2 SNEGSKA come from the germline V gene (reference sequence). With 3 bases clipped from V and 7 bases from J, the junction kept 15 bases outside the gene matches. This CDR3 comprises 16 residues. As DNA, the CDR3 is TGCAGTGCTAGTTCGGGCGGGAGTTTCTCACGGAATGAGCAGTTCTTC. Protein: CSASSGGSFSRNEQFF.

The CDR3 sequence: CASSQTINRGIDTEAFF. In DNA, the CDR3 is TGCGCCAGCAGCCAAACCATCAACAGGGGAATAGACACTGAAGCTTTCTTT. This chain links TRBV4-1 with TRBJ1-1; 7 nucleotides align to TRBD1. Trimming took 2 bases from V and 3 from J; bases not matched to a gene: 12. Germline CDR1 and CDR2: MGHRA and YSYEKL. The CDR3 loop spans 17 amino acids.

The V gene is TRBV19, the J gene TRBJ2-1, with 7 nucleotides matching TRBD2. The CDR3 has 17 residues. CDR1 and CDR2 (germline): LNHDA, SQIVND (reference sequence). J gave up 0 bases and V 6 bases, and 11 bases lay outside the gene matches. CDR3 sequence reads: CASRAEASGHSYNEQFF. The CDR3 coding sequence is TGTGCCAGTAGGGCCGAGGCTAGCGGCCACTCCTACAATGAGCAGTTCTTC.

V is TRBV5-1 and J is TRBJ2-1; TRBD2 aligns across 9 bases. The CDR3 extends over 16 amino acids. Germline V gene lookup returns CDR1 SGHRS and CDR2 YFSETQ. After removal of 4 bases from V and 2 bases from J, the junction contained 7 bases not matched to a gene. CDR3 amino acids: CASSPVGGRAYNEQFF. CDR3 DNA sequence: TGCGCCAGCAGCCCCGTCGGCGGGAGGGCCTACAATGAGCAGTTCTTC.